This record covers a single TCR beta chain. At one of its ends the junction is not consistent with the germline gene, which may arise from a read error. The sequenced template was RNA, covering the TCR beta CDR3 region. An opening RT-PCR round employed HTBI primers and preceded a second-round multiplex PCR. TCRdb itself ran the multiplex PCR reads through MiXCR, one entry per CDR3 protein. Of about 700,000 distinct CDR3 sequences in the sample, roughly two fifths were seen once. This sample is part of a study of Graves' ophthalmopathy and Graves' hyperthyroidism. Germline V lookup: CDR1 ENHRY, CDR2 SYGVKD. The CDR3 covers 15 residues.

The clonotype comes from an adult man with Graves' ophthalmopathy. Sequenced input: peripheral blood. The genes are TRBV10-3 and TRBJ1-1; 9 bases are a match to TRBD1. As DNA, the CDR3 is TGTGCCAGCAGTTCCGGGACAGGGACGAACACTGAAGCTTTCTTT. It encodes CASSSGTGTNTEAFF.